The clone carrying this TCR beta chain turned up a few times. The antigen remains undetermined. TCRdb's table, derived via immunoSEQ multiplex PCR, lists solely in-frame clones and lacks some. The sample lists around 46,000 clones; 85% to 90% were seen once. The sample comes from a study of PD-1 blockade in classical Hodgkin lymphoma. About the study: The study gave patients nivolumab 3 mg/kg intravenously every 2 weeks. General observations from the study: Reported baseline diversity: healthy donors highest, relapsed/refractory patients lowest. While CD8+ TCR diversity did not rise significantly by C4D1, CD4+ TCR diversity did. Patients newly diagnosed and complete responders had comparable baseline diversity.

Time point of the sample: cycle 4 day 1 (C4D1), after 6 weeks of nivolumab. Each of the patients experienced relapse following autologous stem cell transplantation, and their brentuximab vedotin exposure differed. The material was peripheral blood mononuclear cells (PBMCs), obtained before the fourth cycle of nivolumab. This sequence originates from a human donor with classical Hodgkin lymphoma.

The CDR3 region is CASSPWAFEGAGELFF. CDR3 sequence (DNA): TGTGCCAGCAGCCCGTGGGCCTTTGAAGGGGCCGGGGAGCTGTTTTTT. The rearrangement links TRBV6-6 to TRBJ2-2; possible D gene TRBD1, 5 bases. This CDR3 region has 16 residues. Looked up from germline, CDR1 is MNHNY and CDR2 is SVGAGI (reference sequence). Trimming removed 6 bases from V and 6 bases from J, with 20 bases in between.